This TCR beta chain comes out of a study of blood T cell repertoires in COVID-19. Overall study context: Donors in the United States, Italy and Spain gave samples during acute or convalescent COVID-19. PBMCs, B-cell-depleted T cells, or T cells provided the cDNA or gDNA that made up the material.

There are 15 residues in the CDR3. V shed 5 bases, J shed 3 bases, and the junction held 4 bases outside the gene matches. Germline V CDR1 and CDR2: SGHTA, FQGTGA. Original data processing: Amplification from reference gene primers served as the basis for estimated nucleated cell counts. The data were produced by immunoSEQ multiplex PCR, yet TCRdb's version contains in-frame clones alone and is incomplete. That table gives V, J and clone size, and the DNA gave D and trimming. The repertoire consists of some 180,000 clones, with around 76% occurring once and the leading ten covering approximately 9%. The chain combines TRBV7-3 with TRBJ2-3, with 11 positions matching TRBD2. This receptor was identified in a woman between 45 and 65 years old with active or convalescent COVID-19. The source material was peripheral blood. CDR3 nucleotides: TGTGCCAGCAGCACCGCTAGCGGGGGGACAGATACGCAGTATTTT. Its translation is CASSTASGGTDTQYF.